The next 22 T cell receptor beta chains were all read from a single sample in a study of T cell responses to AZD1222 COVID-19 vaccine (dated by TCRdb to the early 2020s). Library preparation was by the immunoSEQ multiplex PCR assay. TCRdb carries this immuneACCESS record with in-frame sequences only. Its versions omit some clonotypes, under half of them owing to an unresolved V gene in the studies checked, with the rest unexplained. For this sample there are some 180,000 clones; approximately 95% appear just once. Roughly 1% of the sample comes from the top ten. In light of the paper, this sample's time point label describes: about 28 days (+/-7) after the second vaccine dose. Explained via the paper, the treatment or condition label denotes: meningococcal conjugate vaccine given as trial control. Sequenced material: peripheral blood, taken 28 days after the second dose of the MenACWY control vaccine. These receptors were collected from an adult who received the MenACWY meningococcal vaccine as a control.

J is TRBJ2-2 and V is TRBV4-3, with TRBD1 matching 7 bases. The V segment lost 4 bases and the J segment 4 bases; nucleotides outside the gene matches: 6. This CDR3 has 15 amino acids. Germline CDR1 LGHNA, CDR2 YSLEER. CDR3 DNA: TGCGCCAGCAGCCCGAGGACAGGATCCACCGGGGAGCTGTTTTTT. Its translation: CASSPRTGSTGELFF.

The V call is TRBV5-5, the J call TRBJ1-5; D gene ambiguous. This CDR3 has 15 amino acids. V was trimmed by 2 bases and J by 0 bases, leaving 9 bases between them. Germline V gives CDR1 SGHKS, CDR2 YYEKEE (reference sequence). The CDR3 region is CASSFRPYSNQPQHF. The CDR3 nucleotides are TGTGCCAGCAGCTTTCGCCCTTATAGCAATCAGCCCCAGCATTTT. The entire variable domain, with the rest obtained from reference TRBV5-5 and TRBJ1-5, is as follows: DAGVTQSPTHLIKTRGQQVTLRCSPISGHKSVSWYQQVLGQGPQFIFQYYEKEERGRGNFPDRFSARQFPNYSSELNVNALLLGDSALYLCASSFRPYSNQPQHFGDGTRLSIL.

This clone appeared a few times. This chain joins TRBV7-2 and TRBJ1-5; D is possibly TRBD1 (5 bases). Per the germline V gene, CDR1 is SGHTA and CDR2 is FQGNSA. This CDR3 has 16 amino acids. Trimming left V 5 bases short and J 1 base short, with 15 bases between. CDR3: CASSPWGGLSNQPQHF. In DNA form, the CDR3 reads TGTGCCAGCAGCCCCTGGGGCGGACTGAGCAATCAGCCCCAGCATTTT.

The CDR3 region is CASSYSGPGTQYF. The CDR3 bases are TGTGCCAGCAGTTATTCCGGCCCGGGTACGCAGTATTTT. The chain employs TRBV6-5 and TRBJ2-3; D gene unclear. V lost 3 bases and J 8 bases, leaving 12 bases between the germline ends. The CDR3 runs to 13 residues. Germline V gene lookup returns CDR1 MNHEY and CDR2 SVGAGI.

This clone showed up just once. This chain links TRBV7-9 with TRBJ1-1, with D possibly matching TRBD1 (5 bases). Germline-derived CDR1 and CDR2 are SEHNR and FQNEAQ (reference sequence). Trimming removed 5 bases at V and 4 bases at J, with 17 bases between. The CDR3 has 15 amino acids. The CDR3 is CASSPMGGVGTEAFF. The CDR3 bases are TGTGCCAGCAGCCCTATGGGGGGGGTCGGCACTGAAGCTTTCTTT.

The V call is TRBV5-1, the J call TRBJ1-6, with a tentative D call TRBD1 (6 bases). V lost 4 bases and J 6 bases, leaving 17 bases between the germline ends. The V gene's germline CDR1 is SGHRS and CDR2 YFSETQ. The CDR3 covers 16 residues. The CDR3 DNA reads as TGCGCCAGCAGCGTACAGGGCGGGGGTGGTAATTCACCCCTCCACTTT. Its protein is CASSVQGGGGNSPLHF.

The chain links TRBV7-2 to TRBJ2-5, with 7 bases lining up with TRBD1. This CDR3 has 14 amino acids. Per germline, CDR1 SGHTA and CDR2 FQGNSA. With V trimmed by 5 bases and J by 7 bases, 10 bases remained unmatched. CDR3 DNA: TGTGCCAGCAGCCCCGAGAGGGGGCGTGGGACCCAGTACTTC. Its translation: CASSPERGRGTQYF.

This chain joins TRBV2 and TRBJ2-1; weak D call: TRBD2 (5 bases). There are 14 residues in the CDR3. The V gene's germline CDR1 is SNHLY and CDR2 FYNNEI. Deletions cut 6 bases from V and 5 bases from J, with 14 bases between. CDR3 sequence (DNA): TGTGCCAGCAGATTTGAGGGTCCCCACAATGAGCAGTTCTTC. Its translation is CASRFEGPHNEQFF.

This chain uses TRBV19 with TRBJ1-1, with 10 bases lining up with TRBD1. CDR1 is LNHDA, CDR2 SQIVND, per germline (reference sequence). J lost 0 bases, V lost 10 bases, and 11 bases had no gene match. The CDR3 totals 16 residues. CDR3 protein: CATSLGQGRMNTEAFF. The DNA for the CDR3 is TGTGCCACCAGCTTGGGACAGGGGAGAATGAACACTGAAGCTTTCTTT.

The V gene is TRBV30, the J gene TRBJ2-3; possibly TRBD2 for D (5 bases). CDR3 length equals 15 residues. Trimming cost V 1 base and J 0 bases, with 11 bases left between them. Per the germline V gene, CDR1 is GTSNPN and CDR2 is SVGIG (reference sequence). The CDR3 DNA sequence: TGTGCCTGGAGTGAGACGAGGACTAGCACAGATACGCAGTATTTT. This translates into CAWSETRTSTDTQYF.

The gene calls are TRBV3-1 (or the pseudogene TRBV3-2) and TRBJ1-2; 7 nucleotides match TRBD1. Per the germline V gene, CDR1 is LGHDT and CDR2 is YNNKEL (reference sequence). Trimming took 0 bases from V and 4 from J; bases not matched to a gene: 5. CDR3 length: 15 amino acids. This CDR3 is CASSQDDRVGYGYTF. As DNA, the CDR3 is TGTGCCAGCAGCCAAGATGACAGGGTTGGCTATGGCTACACCTTC.

The J gene is TRBJ1-2, the V gene TRBV6-5; possible D gene TRBD1, 5 bases. The CDR3 runs 14 residues. The V gene lost 5 bases and the J gene lost 3 bases, with 13 bases spanning the gap. Germline V gene lookup returns CDR1 MNHEY and CDR2 SVGAGI. For the CDR3, the DNA is TGTGCCAGCAGTCCAGTGGGACCCTACTATGGCTACACCTTC. This translates into CASSPVGPYYGYTF.

The chain recombines TRBV7-2 with TRBJ1-1, with 9 nucleotides matching TRBD1. CDR1 and CDR2 (germline): SGHTA, FQGNSA. The CDR3 is made up of 14 amino acids. V was clipped by 6 bases and J by 1 base; unmatched bases: 3. This CDR3 is CASRGTGRNTEAFF. CDR3 DNA sequence: TGTGCCAGCAGGGGGACAGGGAGGAACACTGAAGCTTTCTTT.

The rearrangement joins TRBV7-9 to TRBJ2-3; D gene unclear. Germline V lookup: CDR1 SEHNR, CDR2 FQNEAQ (reference sequence). The ends were cut back, 4 bases at V and 6 bases at J, with 11 bases in the middle. CDR3 length: 13 amino acids. The chain's CDR3 is CASSSPGVDTQYF. The DNA for the CDR3 is TGTGCCAGCAGCTCTCCCGGCGTGGATACGCAGTATTTT.

The chain combines TRBV11-3 with TRBJ2-3; 15 nucleotides match TRBD2. The CDR3 extends over 16 amino acids. Germline CDR1 is SGHNT and CDR2 is YENEEA. After removal of 5 bases from V and 4 bases from J, the junction contained 4 bases not matched to a gene. CDR3 loop: CASSQRTSGGADTQYF. CDR3 DNA sequence: TGTGCCAGCAGCCAGCGGACTAGCGGGGGGGCAGATACGCAGTATTTT.

The V gene is TRBV7-8, the J gene TRBJ1-5, with D possibly TRBD1 on 5 matching bases. The CDR3 extends over 14 amino acids. Germline V gives CDR1 SGHVS, CDR2 FQNEAQ. V dropped 5 bases and J dropped 0 bases, with 8 bases sitting between them. The CDR3 nucleotides are TGTGCCAGCAGCCTACAGGATAGCAATCAGCCCCAGCATTTT. It yields the protein CASSLQDSNQPQHF.

V gene TRBV27 combines with J gene TRBJ1-6; D may be TRBD1 (6 bases). V dropped 10 bases and J dropped 8 bases, with 27 bases sitting between them. The CDR3 is made up of 17 amino acids. Germline V gives CDR1 MNHEY, CDR2 SMNVEV (reference sequence). CDR3 sequence (DNA): TGTGCCAACTGCCCATCTTTACAGGGACAAAGGCATTCACCCCTCCACTTT. Translation: CANCPSLQGQRHSPLHF.

The V gene is TRBV7-6, the J gene TRBJ2-3; 8 bases match TRBD2. The CDR3 has 18 residues. Trimming at V came to 1 base and at J to 2 bases, leaving 11 bases not matched to a gene. The germline V gene has CDR1 SGHVS and CDR2 FNYEAQ. The DNA for the CDR3 is TGTGCCAGCAGCTTAGAAGCGGCCGGCGGGGGGACCACAGATACGCAGTATTTT. It codes for CASSLEAAGGGTTDTQYF.

This clone turned up a few times. This chain connects TRBV4-3 to TRBJ1-2; possible D gene TRBD1, 6 bases. Per the germline V gene, CDR1 is LGHNA and CDR2 is YSLEER. Trimming removed 4 bases at V and 4 bases at J, with 16 bases between. The CDR3 length is 15 residues. CDR3 protein: CASSPGVGGGYGYTF. Here the CDR3 DNA reads TGCGCCAGCAGCCCAGGGGTCGGGGGCGGCTATGGCTACACCTTC.

The gene calls are TRBV7-9 and TRBJ1-2; a weak D match, TRBD1 (6 bases). V gave up 3 bases and J gave up 4 bases, with 12 bases separating them. The CDR3 is 14 residues long. Per germline, CDR1 SEHNR and CDR2 FQNEAQ (reference sequence). This CDR3 is CASSLGTGTYGYTF. The CDR3 DNA reads TGTGCCAGCAGCTTGGGAACAGGGACCTATGGCTACACCTTC.

The chain joins TRBV5-1 to TRBJ1-6; 7 nucleotides line up with TRBD1. Germline loops: CDR1 SGHRS, CDR2 YFSETQ. V lost 4 bases to trimming and J lost 8 bases; unmatched junction nucleotides: 9. The CDR3 runs to 15 residues. In DNA, the CDR3 is TGCGCCAGCAGCCCCACCGGGACAGAGTATTCACCCCTCCACTTT. It yields the protein CASSPTGTEYSPLHF. Full variable domain (outside the CDR3, taken from reference TRBV5-1 and TRBJ1-6): KAGVTQTPRYLIKTRGQQVTLSCSPISGHRSVSWYQQTPGQGLQFLFEYFSETQRNKGNFPGRFSGRQFSNSRSEMNVSTLELGDSALYLCASSPTGTEYSPLHFGNGTRLTVT.

This sequence joins TRBV4-1 and TRBJ2-6; D is perhaps TRBD1 (5 bases). V shed 0 bases and J shed 0 bases, with 15 bases lying between them. Germline V gene sequence: CDR1 MGHRA, CDR2 YSYEKL. CDR3 size: 19 residues. CDR3: CASSQDQDTGLSGANVLTF. CDR3 sequence (DNA): TGCGCCAGCAGCCAAGATCAGGACACCGGCCTCTCTGGGGCCAACGTCCTGACTTTC.